This T cell receptor beta chain was recovered during a study of CD8 T cells in ankylosing spondylitis. The CDR3 consists of 10 residues. Germline V gene data show CDR1 as GTSNPN and CDR2 as SVGIG (reference sequence). V lost 5 bases to trimming and J lost 7 bases, with 5 bases between them. MiXCR, run by TCRdb on the 5' RACE reads, gives a single entry per CDR3 protein. The sample has about 300,000 distinct CDR3 sequences; around 10% are singletons. The gene calls are TRBV30 and TRBJ1-4; D is ambiguous. The TCR sequence derives from a female donor with ankylosing spondylitis or in good health (not recorded which). Material: blood, either unsorted or a sorted T cell fraction (not recorded which). Here the CDR3 DNA reads TGTGCCTGGGAGATTGAAAAACTGTTTTTT. It yields the protein CAWEIEKLFF.